Listed here is a single T cell receptor (beta chain). Its target is unknown. This sample stems from a study of radiotherapy plus CTLA-4 blockade in lung cancer. Study-level points and caveats: There was expansion of tumor-derived TCR clones in blood after radiotherapy plus ipilimumab.

The assay was immunoSEQ multiplex PCR, and TCRdb's table has in-frame clones only and misses some. The sample yields around 40,000 clones, 85% seen once. This TCR was recovered from a human donor with non-small cell lung cancer who had stable disease on radiotherapy plus ipilimumab. This specimen consisted of peripheral blood, obtained from a patient treated with radiotherapy plus ipilimumab.

The CDR3 is CASDGGGYNEQFF. In DNA form, the CDR3 reads TGTGCCAGCGACGGGGGGGGGTACAATGAGCAGTTCTTC. The J gene is TRBJ2-1, the V gene TRBV25-1; 8 bases match TRBD2. This CDR3 region has 13 residues. CDR1 and CDR2 from the germline V gene are MGHDK and SYGVNS. The ends lost 8 bases at V and 4 bases at J; junction bases unmatched: 4.